Below are 8 T cell receptor beta chains sequenced from a single sample in a study of cytomegalovirus exposure and HLA in healthy donors. With 60 Vbeta and 13 Jbeta primers, the PCR was carried out. Libraries were prepared by immunoSEQ multiplex PCR; TCRdb keeps only in-frame clonotypes and omits some of them. The sample consists of about 130,000 clones, over 70% of them appearing once. Sequenced input: PBMCs. Receptor source: a man aged 18 to 29 in good health and CMV-seropositive.

Only a few counts were recorded for this clone. J is TRBJ1-1 and V is TRBV5-3; the D gene is possibly TRBD1 (5 bases). TRBV5-3 is assigned to the ORF class and has an uncertain function. The CDR3 length is 15 residues. Trimming took off 10 bases at V and 1 base at J, with 20 bases between the two ends. CDR3 sequence (DNA): TGTGCCCGACCTATCAGGGTATCACGGAACACTGAAGCTTTCTTT. It translates to CARPIRVSRNTEAFF.

This chain links TRBV19 with TRBJ1-5, with a tentative D call TRBD1 (5 bases). Germline V gene sequence: CDR1 LNHDA, CDR2 SQIVND (reference sequence). Trimming took 2 bases from V and 0 from J, leaving 17 bases between them. There are 18 residues in the CDR3. The CDR3 region has the DNA TGTGCCAGTAGTATAAGTTTCTGGGGGGGAGGTAGCAATCAGCCCCAGCATTTT. This encodes CASSISFWGGGSNQPQHF.

The chain carries TRBV6-1 and TRBJ1-1; D possibly corresponds to TRBD1 (5 bases). The CDR3 extends over 14 amino acids. Germline loops: CDR1 MNHNS, CDR2 SASEGT. Trimming removed 2 bases from V and 5 bases from J, with 12 bases in between. The chain's CDR3 is CASSEQGVGTEAFF. Here the CDR3 DNA reads TGTGCCAGCAGTGAACAGGGTGTGGGAACTGAAGCTTTCTTT.

The chain is built from TRBV7-6 and TRBJ2-1; D is perhaps TRBD2 (5 bases). With 1 base removed from V and 0 bases from J, the gap between germline ends came to 10 bases. This CDR3 comprises 16 residues. CDR1 and CDR2 (germline): SGHVS, FNYEAQ. DNA of the CDR3: TGTGCCAGCAGCTTAGGAGCGGCAAGCTCCTACAATGAGCAGTTCTTC. This gives the protein CASSLGAASSYNEQFF.

V gene TRBV6-5 combines with J gene TRBJ2-3; 10 bases match TRBD2. Trimming at V came to 9 bases and at J to 4 bases, leaving 4 bases not matched to a gene. Germline CDR1 and CDR2: MNHEY and SVGAGI. The length of the CDR3 is 13 residues. The CDR3 region is CASSGLAADTQYF. CDR3 bases: TGTGCCAGTTCAGGACTAGCGGCAGATACGCAGTATTTT.

This chain connects TRBV6-1 to TRBJ1-3, with D maybe TRBD1 (5 bases). The V gene's germline CDR1 is MNHNS and CDR2 SASEGT. This CDR3 region has 16 residues. V lost 4 bases and J 2 bases, leaving 15 bases between the germline ends. CDR3 nucleotides: TGTGCCAGCAGTGTGGGGCCAGTCGGGCCTGGAAACACCATATATTTT. It specifies CASSVGPVGPGNTIYF.

CDR3: CASSSTGTGVYEQYF. CDR3 nucleotides: TGTGCCAGCAGCTCCACCGGGACAGGAGTCTACGAGCAGTACTTC. This chain links TRBV28 with TRBJ2-7; 8 nucleotides line up with TRBD1. The length of the CDR3 is 15 residues. The germline V gene has CDR1 MDHEN and CDR2 SYDVKM. V lost 6 bases to trimming and J lost 3 bases; unmatched junction nucleotides: 10.

The V and J genes are TRBV7-2 and TRBJ2-3; 16 bases are a match to TRBD2. The CDR3 contains 16 residues. Germline V gene data show CDR1 as SGHTA and CDR2 as FQGNSA. With V trimmed by 5 bases and J by 5 bases, 4 bases remained unmatched. CDR3 nucleotide sequence: TGTGCCAGCAGCCACGGGACTAGCGGGAGGGAAGATACGCAGTATTTT. Translating gives CASSHGTSGREDTQYF.